The 30 T cell receptor beta chains given below trace back to one sample, sequenced in a study of liver allograft versus peripheral blood T cells. Study context: The authors compared T cell receptor repertoires in transplanted livers with those in the peripheral blood of recipients.

TCRdb re-derived calls from the reads in MiXCR, one entry per CDR3 protein. The sample records thousands of distinct CDR3 sequences, approximately 15% being singletons. Receptors were obtained from a human patient who had a liver transplant. Some of the T cells may derive from the graft donor.

A remark on this clonotype: This may be a read error: a much more frequent sequence differs by one nucleotide. The chain links TRBV20-1 to TRBJ1-5, with D possibly matching TRBD1 (5 bases). Germline CDR1 DFQATT, CDR2 SNEGSKA (reference sequence). This CDR3 region has 15 residues. V was clipped by 1 base and J by 2 bases, with 12 bases between them. CDR3 sequence: CSARGGRFGNQPQHF. CDR3 in DNA: TGCAGTGCTAGAGGGGGCAGATTTGGCAATCAGCCCCAGCATTTT.

This clonotype is categorized as medium-sized. The CDR3 spells CASSLQGSRQPQHF. The CDR3, as DNA: TGTGCCAGCAGTCTACAGGGGTCGCGCCAGCCCCAGCATTTT. The rearrangement joins TRBV6-2 or TRBV6-3 to TRBJ1-5; 7 nucleotides agree with TRBD1. Germline loops: CDR1 MNHEY, CDR2 SVGEGT. The junction had 8 bases not matched to a gene; V was cut back by 5 bases and J by 7 bases. This CDR3 is built from 14 residues.

This clonotype was picked up many times. The rearrangement uses TRBV9 and TRBJ1-2; no definite D call. V gave up 0 bases and J gave up 0 bases, with 9 bases separating them. Per germline, CDR1 SGDLS and CDR2 YYNGEE. The CDR3 length is 15 residues. For the CDR3, the DNA is TGTGCCAGCAGCGTAGAGGGCAGAACTAACTATGGCTACACCTTC. Protein: CASSVEGRTNYGYTF.

This clonotype has at least ten counts. V gene TRBV5-6 combines with J gene TRBJ1-6, with 7 bases matching TRBD1. Per germline, CDR1 SGHDT and CDR2 YYEEEE. The CDR3 loop spans 15 amino acids. Unmatched junction bases numbered 6, after V lost 2 bases and J lost 7 bases. The CDR3 here is CASSLYRDSNSPLHF. In nucleotides, the CDR3 is TGTGCCAGCAGCTTATACCGGGACAGCAATTCACCCCTCCACTTT.

This clonotype is deemed medium-sized. The chain is built from TRBV29-1 and TRBJ1-1, with D possibly TRBD1 on 6 matching bases. Trimming stripped 6 bases from V and 1 base from J, with 12 bases between. The CDR3 consists of 13 residues. The germline V gene encodes CDR1 SQVTM and CDR2 ANQGSEA. The CDR3 DNA sequence: TGCAGCGTCTCGGGACAAAGGAACACTGAAGCTTTCTTT. Amino acid sequence: CSVSGQRNTEAFF.

By its share, this clonotype is medium-sized. The chain is built from TRBV19 and TRBJ1-6; D gene uncertain. Germline V gene lookup returns CDR1 LNHDA and CDR2 SQIVND (reference sequence). This CDR3 is built from 16 residues. V was trimmed by 3 bases and J by 0 bases, leaving 9 bases between them. The CDR3 region is CASSMVVSSYNSPLHF. CDR3 coding DNA: TGTGCCAGTAGTATGGTAGTTAGCTCCTATAATTCACCCCTCCACTTT.

Within the sample, this clonotype is medium-sized. The chain uses TRBV20-1 and TRBJ1-4; D is unresolved. Germline V gene sequence: CDR1 DFQATT, CDR2 SNEGSKA (reference sequence). There are 13 residues in the CDR3. Trimming pared 3 bases from V and 6 bases from J, leaving 11 bases between. The CDR3 is CSASRGIDEKLFF. CDR3 bases: TGCAGTGCTAGTAGAGGGATTGATGAAAAACTGTTTTTT.

This clonotype is medium-sized by share. CDR3 DNA sequence: TGTGCCAGCAGCTCGTCCAGGGGGCCTACAGGTGGCTACACCTTC. The encoded protein is CASSSSRGPTGGYTF. The J gene is TRBJ1-2, the V gene TRBV13, with 8 bases identical to TRBD1. Germline V CDR1 and CDR2: PRHDT, FYEKMQ (reference sequence). V was pared by 4 bases and J by 7 bases, with 11 bases of the junction left unmatched. The CDR3 sequence is 15 residues long.

This clonotype is termed medium-sized. V usage is TRBV27 and J usage is TRBJ2-2, with a weak D call TRBD1 (5 bases). Trimming took 5 bases from V and 0 from J, leaving 16 bases between them. Germline CDR1 reads MNHEY; CDR2 reads SMNVEV (reference sequence). The CDR3 sequence is 17 residues long. CDR3 sequence: CASSGRQRSPNTGELFF. The DNA of the CDR3 is TGTGCCAGCAGTGGCAGACAGAGGTCTCCGAACACCGGGGAGCTGTTTTTT.

By share, this clonotype counts as medium-sized (0.01 to 0.1%). The CDR3 loop is CASSLESGQPQHF. The CDR3, as DNA: TGTGCCAGCAGCTTGGAAAGTGGCCAGCCCCAGCATTTT. The chain recombines TRBV5-4 with TRBJ1-5; D is undetermined. With 0 bases removed from V and 7 bases from J, the gap between germline ends came to 8 bases. This CDR3 contains 13 residues. Germline CDR1 and CDR2: SGHNT and YYREEE (reference sequence).

This clonotype was detected ten times or more. V is TRBV12-3 or TRBV12-4 and J is TRBJ2-3; TRBD2 agrees at 12 bases. The CDR3 has 14 residues. The ends lost 11 bases at V and 2 bases at J; junction bases unmatched: 5. The CDR3: CASRLAGATDTQYF. The DNA of the CDR3 is TGTGCCTCTCGACTAGCGGGGGCCACAGATACGCAGTATTTT.

This clonotype showed up many times. The chain combines TRBV20-1 with TRBJ1-3; unclear D gene. The CDR3 extends over 13 amino acids. The V end was cut by 6 bases, the J end by 2 bases, with 11 bases between. CDR1 DFQATT and CDR2 SNEGSKA come from the germline V gene (reference sequence). CDR3 DNA sequence: TGCAGTGCGAACACCCAAGCTGGAAACACCATATATTTT. The encoded protein is CSANTQAGNTIYF.

In its sample, this clonotype ranks as medium-sized. In DNA form, the CDR3 reads TGTGCCAGCAGTCTTGGACAGGGCTATCAGCCCCAGCATTTT. This translates into CASSLGQGYQPQHF. J is TRBJ1-5 and V is TRBV27, with 8 positions matching TRBD1. Trimming cost V 5 bases and J 5 bases; bases outside gene matches: 5. The CDR3 loop spans 14 amino acids. Germline-derived CDR1 and CDR2 are MNHEY and SMNVEV (reference sequence).

This clonotype was detected only a few times. Relative to the germline gene, one junction end is altered; a read error may explain this. The rearrangement uses TRBV11-1 and TRBJ2-7, with D tentatively TRBD1 or TRBD2 (7 bases each). CDR1 is SGHAT and CDR2 is FQDESV in the germline V gene (reference sequence). The CDR3 spans 13 residues. CDR3 in DNA: TGTGCCAGCAGCCTCAGGGACAGCGGGACGCCGTGGTTC. Its translation: CASSLRDSGTPWF.

This clonotype was observed many times. This sequence joins TRBV30 and TRBJ1-2; TRBD1 aligns across 7 bases. With 6 bases clipped from V and 4 bases from J, the junction kept 8 bases outside the gene matches. From germline, CDR1 is GTSNPN and CDR2 SVGIG (reference sequence). The CDR3 length is 13 residues. CDR3 protein: CACTRDRPYGYTF. For the CDR3, the DNA is TGTGCCTGCACACGGGACAGACCCTATGGCTACACCTTC.

In this sample, this clonotype turned up a few times. The chain combines TRBV20-1 with TRBJ1-1; the D gene is possibly TRBD1 (6 bases). The ends were cut back, 6 bases at V and 1 base at J, with 12 bases in the middle. The length of the CDR3 is 13 residues. The germline CDR1 and CDR2 sequences are DFQATT and SNEGSKA (reference sequence). CDR3 sequence reads: CSAPRGANTEAFF. The CDR3 DNA is TGCAGTGCCCCCAGGGGAGCGAACACTGAAGCTTTCTTT.

This clonotype was observed many times. The rearrangement links TRBV27 to TRBJ2-3, with D perhaps assigned TRBD1 or TRBD2 (6 bases each). Trimming took 2 bases from V and 3 from J, leaving 15 bases between them. Per germline, CDR1 MNHEY and CDR2 SMNVEV (reference sequence). The CDR3 is 16 residues long. CDR3 sequence (DNA): TGTGCCAGCAGTTTAAGGAAAGGGGGGCTTACAGATACGCAGTATTTT. It yields the protein CASSLRKGGLTDTQYF.

By share, this clonotype ranks as medium-sized. J is TRBJ1-4 and V is TRBV7-9; no definite D call. With 2 bases removed from V and 0 bases from J, the gap between germline ends came to 7 bases. The germline gives CDR1 SEHNR, CDR2 FQNEAQ (reference sequence). CDR3 size: 15 residues. The CDR3 reads CASSLNGATNEKLFF. DNA for the CDR3: TGTGCCAGCAGCTTAAACGGGGCAACTAATGAAAAACTGTTTTTT.

This clonotype was seen more than once but under ten times. This chain connects TRBV11-2 to TRBJ1-1; D not resolved. CDR1 is SGHAT and CDR2 is FQNNGV in the germline V gene. This CDR3 has 15 amino acids. The V end was cut by 8 bases, the J end by 2 bases, with 18 bases between. In DNA form, the CDR3 reads TGTGCCAGCCGGATTCACTCAGACGGAAACACTGAAGCTTTCTTT. It specifies CASRIHSDGNTEAFF. Combining the CDR3 with reference TRBV11-2 and TRBJ1-1 gives the whole variable domain EAGVAQSPRYKIIEKRQSVAFWCNPISGHATLYWYQQILGQGPKLLIQFQNNGVVDDSQLPKDRFSAERLKGVDSTLKIQPAKLEDSAVYLCASRIHSDGNTEAFFGQGTRLTVV.

Ten or more counts support this clonotype. This sequence joins TRBV13 and TRBJ2-7, with a possible D match to TRBD2 (6 bases). V gave up 4 bases and J gave up 0 bases, with 10 bases separating them. Germline CDR1 PRHDT, CDR2 FYEKMQ (reference sequence). The CDR3 is 14 amino acids. The CDR3 DNA sequence: TGTGCCAGCAGCTATCTAGCGATCTCCTACGAGCAGTACTTC. Translation gives CASSYLAISYEQYF. The whole variable domain, filled in from reference TRBV13 and TRBJ2-7, reads AAGVIQSPRHLIKEKRETATLKCYPIPRHDTVYWYQQGPGQDPQFLISFYEKMQSDKGSIPDRFSAQQFSDYHSELNMSSLELGDSALYFCASSYLAISYEQYFGPGTRLTVT.

This clonotype occurred many times. The chain couples TRBV6-2 or TRBV6-3 to TRBJ2-7, with D uncertain. The CDR3 loop spans 12 amino acids. Between the trimmed V and J ends, which lost 2 bases and 4 bases, there was a span of 6 bases. Germline V gene sequence: CDR1 MNHEY, CDR2 SVGEGT. The CDR3 region is CASSYRVYEQYF. The CDR3 region has the DNA TGTGCCAGCAGTTACCGGGTGTACGAGCAGTACTTC.

By sample fraction, this clonotype is medium-sized (0.01 to 0.1%). The chain recombines TRBV19 with TRBJ1-2; perhaps TRBD1 as D (5 bases). The CDR3 is 15 residues long. V was trimmed by 5 bases and J by 8 bases, leaving 21 bases between them. Looked up from germline, CDR1 is LNHDA and CDR2 is SQIVND (reference sequence). In DNA form, the CDR3 reads TGTGCCAGTAGTCAAAATTGGGGTACAGGTGGCGGCTACACCTTC. It codes for CASSQNWGTGGGYTF.

This clonotype counts as medium-sized. The chain is built from TRBV6-5 and TRBJ1-5; tentatively, D is TRBD1 (5 bases). Germline values: CDR1 MNHEY, CDR2 SVGAGI. The length of the CDR3 is 14 residues. V was trimmed by 0 bases and J by 7 bases, leaving 10 bases between them. The CDR3 sequence is CASSYSKGYQPQHF. The CDR3 coding sequence is TGTGCCAGCAGTTACTCGAAGGGGTACCAGCCCCAGCATTTT.

This clonotype is medium-sized within its sample. The chain employs TRBV7-2 and TRBJ2-7; 9 nucleotides line up with TRBD1. Germline CDR1 SGHTA, CDR2 FQGNSA. Trimming removed 7 bases from V and 7 bases from J; junction bases left unmatched: 14. This CDR3 is built from 15 residues. The CDR3 region is CASTDTGGNVREQYF. DNA for the CDR3: TGTGCCAGCACCGATACAGGGGGCAATGTCAGGGAGCAGTACTTC.

The chain has TRBV18 and TRBJ2-2; D possibly corresponds to TRBD2 (5 bases). The CDR3 runs 12 residues. V lost 2 bases to trimming and J lost 10 bases, with 8 bases between them. Per germline, CDR1 KGHSH and CDR2 LQKENI. This CDR3 is CASSPTGSELFF. The CDR3 DNA follows: TGTGCCAGCTCACCAACGGGGTCGGAGCTGTTTTTT.

V gene TRBV19 combines with J gene TRBJ2-2; the match to TRBD1 covers 10 bases. Germline CDR1 LNHDA, CDR2 SQIVND (reference sequence). Trimming took 5 bases from V and 4 from J; bases not matched to a gene: 13. This CDR3 region has 18 residues. The CDR3 is CASSPTYARTGGTGELFF. CDR3 coding DNA: TGTGCCAGTAGTCCTACGTACGCTCGGACAGGGGGCACCGGGGAGCTGTTTTTT.

As for this clonotype: A much larger clone differs from this one at a single base, so this may be a read error. This sequence joins TRBV6-2 or TRBV6-3 and TRBJ1-2; TRBD1 might be the D (5 bases). Germline CDR1 is MNHEY and CDR2 is SVGEGT. V lost 6 bases and J 7 bases, leaving 18 bases between the germline ends. The CDR3 loop spans 14 amino acids. Here the CDR3 reads CASRAAVRDGGYTF. CDR3 in DNA: TGTGCCAGCAGGGCCGCGGTCAGGGACGGTGGCTACACCTTC.

By share, this clonotype ranks as medium-sized (0.01 to 0.1%). The chain recombines TRBV19 with TRBJ1-5, with 9 bases fitting TRBD1. V was clipped by 3 bases and J by 2 bases; unmatched bases: 2. The CDR3 totals 15 residues. The germline gives CDR1 LNHDA, CDR2 SQIVND (reference sequence). This chain's CDR3 is CASSMGTGRNQPQHF. The DNA for the CDR3 is TGTGCCAGTAGTATGGGGACAGGGCGCAATCAGCCCCAGCATTTT.

In this sample, this clonotype is medium-sized. The chain recombines TRBV7-2 with TRBJ1-5, with 8 bases aligning to TRBD1. The V segment lost 5 bases and the J segment 7 bases; nucleotides outside the gene matches: 10. This CDR3 is 15 amino acids long. Germline V gives CDR1 SGHTA, CDR2 FQGNSA. The CDR3 DNA reads TGTGCCAGCAGCCCCGACAGGGGTTATGGACAGCCCCAGCATTTT. Translation: CASSPDRGYGQPQHF.

This clonotype is categorized as medium-sized. The chain couples TRBV27 to TRBJ1-4; weak D call: TRBD1 (5 bases). Germline CDR1 and CDR2: MNHEY and SMNVEV (reference sequence). V was trimmed by 6 bases and J by 8 bases, leaving 10 bases between them. CDR3 length: 12 residues. The chain's CDR3 is CASRSAGEKLFF. Here the CDR3 DNA reads TGTGCCAGCAGATCCGCAGGGGAAAAACTGTTTTTT.